Here is one T cell receptor beta chain with its context. This sample was included in a study of control samples from healthy donors and cancer patients. Assay used: immunoSEQ multiplex PCR; TCRdb lists only in-frame clones, some missing. The table shows around 85,000 clones, with 85% to 90% occurring only once. The sample consisted of blood. The TCR comes from a woman in her sixties in good health.

Here the CDR3 reads CASSQRLAGYTGELFF. As DNA, the CDR3 is TGTGCCAGCTCACAACGACTAGCGGGATACACCGGGGAGCTGTTTTTT. This chain joins TRBV18 and TRBJ2-2, with TRBD2 matching 11 bases. CDR1 and CDR2 (germline): KGHSH, LQKENI. J lost 3 bases, V lost 4 bases, and 4 bases had no gene match. This CDR3 is built from 16 residues.